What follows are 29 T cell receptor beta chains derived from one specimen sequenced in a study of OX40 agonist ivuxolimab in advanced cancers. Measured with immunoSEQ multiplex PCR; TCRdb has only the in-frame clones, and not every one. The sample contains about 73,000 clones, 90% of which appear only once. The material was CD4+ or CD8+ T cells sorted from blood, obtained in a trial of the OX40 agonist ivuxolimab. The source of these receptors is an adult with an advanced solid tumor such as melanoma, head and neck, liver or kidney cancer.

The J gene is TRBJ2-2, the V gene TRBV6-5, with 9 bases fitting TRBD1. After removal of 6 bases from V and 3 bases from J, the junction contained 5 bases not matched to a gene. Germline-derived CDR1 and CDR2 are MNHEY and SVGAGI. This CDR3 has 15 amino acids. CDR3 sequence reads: CASSRGQGYTGELFF. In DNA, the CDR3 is TGTGCCAGCAGCCGCGGACAGGGGTACACCGGGGAGCTGTTTTTT.

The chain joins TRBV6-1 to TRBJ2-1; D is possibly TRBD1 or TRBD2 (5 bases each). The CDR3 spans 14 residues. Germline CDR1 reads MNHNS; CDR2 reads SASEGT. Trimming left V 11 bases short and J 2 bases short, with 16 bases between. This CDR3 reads CAATPGPPYNEQFF. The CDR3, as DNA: TGTGCCGCCACGCCGGGACCCCCCTACAATGAGCAGTTCTTC.

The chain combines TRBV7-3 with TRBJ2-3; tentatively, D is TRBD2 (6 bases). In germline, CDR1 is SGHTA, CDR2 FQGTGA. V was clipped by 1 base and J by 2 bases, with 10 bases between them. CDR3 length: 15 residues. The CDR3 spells CASSLRGLLTDTQYF. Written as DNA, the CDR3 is TGTGCCAGCAGCTTAAGGGGACTCCTCACAGATACGCAGTATTTT.

The CDR3 DNA sequence: TGTGCCAGCAGTAGGGCGGGACTAGCGGGAGATTCGGAGTTCTTC. As protein: CASSRAGLAGDSEFF. The chain uses TRBV27 and TRBJ2-1; 14 bases match TRBD2. From germline, CDR1 is MNHEY and CDR2 SMNVEV (reference sequence). The CDR3 is 15 amino acids. V was clipped by 5 bases and J by 14 bases; unmatched bases: 11.

The CDR3 nucleotides are TGTGCCAGCAGCCGAGGGACAGGGGCAGATACGCAGTATTTT. The encoded protein is CASSRGTGADTQYF. The V gene is TRBV7-9, the J gene TRBJ2-3; 10 positions match TRBD1. The junction had 3 bases not matched to a gene; V was cut back by 5 bases and J by 4 bases. The germline CDR1 and CDR2 sequences are SEHNR and FQNEAQ (reference sequence). CDR3 length equals 14 residues. Drawing the rest from reference TRBV7-9 and TRBJ2-3, the complete variable domain is DTGVSQNPRHKITKRGQNVTFRCDPISEHNRLYWYRQTLGQGPEFLTYFQNEAQLEKSRLLSDRFSAERPKGSFSTLEIQRTEQGDSAMYLCASSRGTGADTQYFGPGTRLTVL.

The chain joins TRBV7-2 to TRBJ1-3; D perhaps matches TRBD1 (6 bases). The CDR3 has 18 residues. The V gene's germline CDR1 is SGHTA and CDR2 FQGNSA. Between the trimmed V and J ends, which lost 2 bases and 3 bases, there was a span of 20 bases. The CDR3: CASSLTPTGRGGGNTIYF. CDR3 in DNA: TGTGCCAGCAGCTTAACCCCTACGGGGAGGGGGGGTGGAAACACCATATATTTT.

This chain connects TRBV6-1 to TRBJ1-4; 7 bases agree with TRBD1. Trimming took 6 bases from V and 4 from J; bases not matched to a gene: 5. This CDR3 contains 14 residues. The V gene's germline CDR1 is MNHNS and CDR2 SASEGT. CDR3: CASRSGQYNEKLFF. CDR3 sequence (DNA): TGTGCCAGCAGGTCGGGACAGTATAATGAAAAACTGTTTTTT.

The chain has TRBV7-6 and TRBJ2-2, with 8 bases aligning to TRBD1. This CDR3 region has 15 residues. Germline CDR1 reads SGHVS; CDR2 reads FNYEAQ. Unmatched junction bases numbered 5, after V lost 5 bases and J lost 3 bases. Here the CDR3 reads CASSTGTGHTGELFF. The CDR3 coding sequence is TGTGCCAGCAGCACAGGGACAGGACACACCGGGGAGCTGTTTTTT. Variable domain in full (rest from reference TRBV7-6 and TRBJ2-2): GAGVSQSPRYKVTKRGQDVALRCDPISGHVSLYWYRQALGQGPEFLTYFNYEAQQDKSGLPNDRFSAERPEGSISTLTIQRTEQRDSAMYRCASSTGTGHTGELFFGEGSRLTVL.

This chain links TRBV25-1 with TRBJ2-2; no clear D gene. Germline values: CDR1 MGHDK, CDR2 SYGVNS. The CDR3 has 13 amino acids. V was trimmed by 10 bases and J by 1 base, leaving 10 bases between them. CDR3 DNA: TGTGCCACCGACTCCTTGAACACCGGGGAGCTGTTTTTT. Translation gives CATDSLNTGELFF.

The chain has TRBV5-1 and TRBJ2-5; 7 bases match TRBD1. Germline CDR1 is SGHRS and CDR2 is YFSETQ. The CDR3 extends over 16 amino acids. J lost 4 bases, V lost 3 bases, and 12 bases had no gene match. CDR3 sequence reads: CASSSGQVGGRETQYF. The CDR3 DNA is TGCGCCAGCAGCTCCGGACAGGTAGGGGGAAGAGAGACCCAGTACTTC.

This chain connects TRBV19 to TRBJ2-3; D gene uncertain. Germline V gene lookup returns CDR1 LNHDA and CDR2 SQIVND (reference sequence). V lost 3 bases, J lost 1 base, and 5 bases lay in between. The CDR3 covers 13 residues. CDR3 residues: CASSIEGTDTQYF. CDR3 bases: TGTGCCAGTAGTATTGAAGGCACAGATACGCAGTATTTT. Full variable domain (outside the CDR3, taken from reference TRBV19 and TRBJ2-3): DGGITQSPKYLFRKEGQNVTLSCEQNLNHDAMYWYRQDPGQGLRLIYYSQIVNDFQKGDIAEGYSVSREKKESFPLTVTSAQKNPTAFYLCASSIEGTDTQYFGPGTRLTVL.

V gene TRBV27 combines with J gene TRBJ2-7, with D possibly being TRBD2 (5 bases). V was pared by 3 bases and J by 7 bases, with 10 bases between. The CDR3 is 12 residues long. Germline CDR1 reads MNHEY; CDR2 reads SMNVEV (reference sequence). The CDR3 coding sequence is TGTGCCAGCAGTTTCGGGGTCGGGGAGCAGTACTTC. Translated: CASSFGVGEQYF.

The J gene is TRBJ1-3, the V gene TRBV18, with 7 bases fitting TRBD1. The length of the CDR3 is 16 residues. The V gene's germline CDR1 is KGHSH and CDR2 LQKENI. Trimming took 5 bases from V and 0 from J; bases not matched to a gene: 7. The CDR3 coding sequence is TGTGCCAGCTCAGGACAACAGGGGAGCTCTGGAAACACCATATATTTT. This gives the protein CASSGQQGSSGNTIYF.

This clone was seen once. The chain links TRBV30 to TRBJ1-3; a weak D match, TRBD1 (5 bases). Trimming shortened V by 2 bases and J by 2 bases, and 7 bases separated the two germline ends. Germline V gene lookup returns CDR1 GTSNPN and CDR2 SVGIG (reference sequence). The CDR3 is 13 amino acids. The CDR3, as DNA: TGTGCCTGGAGTCGGGGACCTGGAAACACCATATATTTT. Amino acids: CAWSRGPGNTIYF.

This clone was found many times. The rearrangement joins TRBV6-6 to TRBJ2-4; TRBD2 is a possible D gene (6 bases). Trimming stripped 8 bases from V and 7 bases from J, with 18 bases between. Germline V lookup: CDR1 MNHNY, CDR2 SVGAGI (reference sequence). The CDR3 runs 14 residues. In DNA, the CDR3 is TGTGCCAGCGCCCCAGCTCGCAGCGGGAACATTCAGTACTTC. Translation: CASAPARSGNIQYF.

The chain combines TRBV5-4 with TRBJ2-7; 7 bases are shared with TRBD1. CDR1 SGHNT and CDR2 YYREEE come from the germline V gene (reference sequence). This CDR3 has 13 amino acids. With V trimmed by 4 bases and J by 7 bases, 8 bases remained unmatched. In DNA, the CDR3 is TGTGCCAGCAGCCTAAGACAGGGTTGGGAGCAGTACTTC. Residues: CASSLRQGWEQYF.

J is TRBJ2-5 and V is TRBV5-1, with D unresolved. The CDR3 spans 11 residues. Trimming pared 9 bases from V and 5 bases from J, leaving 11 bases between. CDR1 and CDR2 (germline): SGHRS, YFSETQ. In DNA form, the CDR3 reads TGCGCCACCTCCTCCGGGGAGACCCAGTACTTC. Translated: CATSSGETQYF.

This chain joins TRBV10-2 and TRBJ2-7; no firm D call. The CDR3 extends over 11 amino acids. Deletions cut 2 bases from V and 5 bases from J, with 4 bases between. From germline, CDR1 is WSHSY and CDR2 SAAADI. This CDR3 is CASSERDEQYF. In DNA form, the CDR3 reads TGCGCCAGCAGTGAGAGGGACGAGCAGTACTTC.

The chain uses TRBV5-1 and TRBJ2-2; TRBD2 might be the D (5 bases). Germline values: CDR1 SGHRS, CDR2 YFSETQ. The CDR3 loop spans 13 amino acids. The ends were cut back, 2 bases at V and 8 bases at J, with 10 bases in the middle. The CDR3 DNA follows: TGCGCCAGCAGCTTTTTCGAGGGAGGGGAGCTGTTTTTT. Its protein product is CASSFFEGGELFF.

This chain's CDR3 is CASSDSRIYEQYF. The DNA of the CDR3 is TGTGCCAGCAGTGACTCTAGGATCTACGAGCAGTACTTC. The chain has TRBV6-4 and TRBJ2-5; D ambiguous. The end of the DNA aligns better with TRBJ2-7, so the J call may be wrong. Germline V gives CDR1 MRHNA, CDR2 SNTAGT. The CDR3 loop spans 13 amino acids.

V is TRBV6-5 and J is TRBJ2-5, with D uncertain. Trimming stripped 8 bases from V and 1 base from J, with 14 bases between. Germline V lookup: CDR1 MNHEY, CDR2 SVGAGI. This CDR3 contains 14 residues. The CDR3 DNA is TGTGCCAGCGGAAGTGGTAGAATCCAAGAGACCCAGTACTTC. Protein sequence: CASGSGRIQETQYF.

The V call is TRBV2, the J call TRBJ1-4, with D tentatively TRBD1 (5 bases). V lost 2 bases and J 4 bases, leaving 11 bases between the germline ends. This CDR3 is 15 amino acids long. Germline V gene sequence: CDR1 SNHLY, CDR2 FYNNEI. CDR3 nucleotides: TGTGCCAGCAGTGAACGGGTGGGGGTTAATGAAAAACTGTTTTTT. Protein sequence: CASSERVGVNEKLFF.

Written as DNA, the CDR3 is TGCGCCAGCAGCGAGAGACGGGAGACCCAGTACTTC. Encoded protein: CASSERRETQYF. This sequence joins TRBV5-1 and TRBJ2-5; the D is unclear. CDR1 SGHRS and CDR2 YFSETQ come from the germline V gene. The CDR3 is 12 residues long. The V end lost 4 bases, the J end lost 5 bases, and 9 bases lay between the germline ends.

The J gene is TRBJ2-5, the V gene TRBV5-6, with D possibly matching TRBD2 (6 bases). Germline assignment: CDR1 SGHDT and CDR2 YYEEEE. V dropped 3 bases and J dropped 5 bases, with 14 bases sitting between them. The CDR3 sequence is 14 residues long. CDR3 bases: TGTGCCAGCAGCTATCGGAGGGGTGGTGAGACCCAGTACTTC. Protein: CASSYRRGGETQYF.

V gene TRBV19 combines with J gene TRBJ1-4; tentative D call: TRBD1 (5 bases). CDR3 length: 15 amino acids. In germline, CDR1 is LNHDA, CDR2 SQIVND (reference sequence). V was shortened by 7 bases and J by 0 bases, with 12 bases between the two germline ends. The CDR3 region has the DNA TGTGCCAGTAATGGGGCTTCGACAACTAATGAAAAACTGTTTTTT. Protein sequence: CASNGASTTNEKLFF.

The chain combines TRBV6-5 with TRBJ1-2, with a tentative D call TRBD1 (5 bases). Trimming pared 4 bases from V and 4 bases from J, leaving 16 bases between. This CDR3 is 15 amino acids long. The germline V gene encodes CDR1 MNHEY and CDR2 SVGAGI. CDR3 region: CASSWEGRSSYGYTF. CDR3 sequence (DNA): TGTGCCAGCAGTTGGGAGGGGCGGAGCTCCTATGGCTACACCTTC.

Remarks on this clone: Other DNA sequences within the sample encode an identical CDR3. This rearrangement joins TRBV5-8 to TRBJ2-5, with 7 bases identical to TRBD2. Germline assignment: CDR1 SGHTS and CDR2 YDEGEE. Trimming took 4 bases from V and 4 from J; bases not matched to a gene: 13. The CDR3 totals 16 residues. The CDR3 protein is CASSPWTSGKAETQYF. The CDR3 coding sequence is TGTGCCAGCAGCCCCTGGACTAGTGGGAAGGCAGAGACCCAGTACTTC.

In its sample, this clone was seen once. The CDR3 sequence is CASSTSMGGGNQPQHF. The CDR3, as DNA: TGTGCCAGCAGCACCTCAATGGGGGGGGGCAATCAGCCCCAGCATTTT. The chain is built from TRBV7-3 and TRBJ1-5; possibly TRBD1 for D (5 bases). The CDR3 runs 16 residues. Trimming removed 5 bases at V and 2 bases at J, with 16 bases between. Germline lookup yields CDR1 SGHTA and CDR2 FQGTGA.

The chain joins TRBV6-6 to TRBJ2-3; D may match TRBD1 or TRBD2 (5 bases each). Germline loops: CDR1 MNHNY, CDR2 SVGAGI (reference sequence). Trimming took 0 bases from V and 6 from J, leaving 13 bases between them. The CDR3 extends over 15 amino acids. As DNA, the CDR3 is TGTGCCAGCAGTTACTCCCGGGCCGGGGACGATACGCAGTATTTT. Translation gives CASSYSRAGDDTQYF.